The rows below give T cell receptor beta chains drawn from one sample of a study of T cells after yellow fever vaccination. Via MiXCR, TCRdb re-called the 5' RACE reads, giving one row per CDR3 protein. The sample yields around 160,000 distinct CDR3 sequences, 6% to 7.5% seen once. Material: CD4+ T cells sorted from PBMCs, obtained around 5 days after the first yellow fever vaccination. The receptors derive from a man aged 18 to 35 who received the YFV17D yellow fever vaccine. The CDR3 runs from the conserved cysteine through the conserved F or W. The D gene is left open where the match is weak. Only part of the rows carry a size: once, few, many, or a class if the clone is expanded.

>NA|NA|TRBV7-2|TRBJ1-1
TGTGCCAGCAGCCGGGCCCTAAACACTGAAGCTTTCTTT
CASSRALNTEAFF
>NA|NA|TRBV7-9|TRBJ2-4
TGTGCCAGCAGCTTAAACCTTATAGCCAAAAACATTCAGTACTTC
CASSLNLIAKNIQYF
>TRBD2|many|TRBV6-5|TRBJ2-3
TGTGCCAGCAGTTACTCTCTAGCGGGGGGAGGCACAGATACGCAGTATTTT
CASSYSLAGGGTDTQYF
>NA|many|TRBV4-1|TRBJ1-3
TGCGCCAGCAGCCGAGACCACGGAAACACCATATATTTT
CASSRDHGNTIYF
>NA|NA|TRBV18|TRBJ1-2
TGTGCCAGCTCACCACCGTCGGGGCAGGCCAACTATGGCTACACCTTC
CASSPPSGQANYGYTF
>TRBD1|few|TRBV5-4|TRBJ1-1
TGTGCCAGCAGCCGGGACAGCATGAACACTGAAGCTTTCTTT
CASSRDSMNTEAFF
>NA|many|TRBV9|TRBJ1-6
TGTGCCAGCAGCGCAGGGGTGATCAGCGCTTCACCCCTCCACTTT
CASSAGVISASPLHF
>NA|NA|TRBV4-3|TRBJ1-4
TGCGCCAGCAGCCAAGTATTCTCCCTGTCGGCTGAAAAACTGTTTTTT
CASSQVFSLSAEKLFF
>NA|NA|TRBV9|TRBJ2-1
TGTGCCAGCAGCGTAGTTGACTCCTACAATGAGCAGTTCTTC
CASSVVDSYNEQFF
>TRBD2|NA|TRBV28|TRBJ2-3
TGTGCCAGCAGTTTACTAGCGGGGGTGTCAAATACGCAGTATTTT
CASSLLAGVSNTQYF
>TRBD2|few|TRBV7-3|TRBJ2-1
TGTGCCAGCAGCTTAAACCAGCGGGGGGCCTCGTCGAATGAGCAGTTCTTC
CASSLNQRGASSNEQFF
>TRBD2|NA|TRBV10-3|TRBJ2-3
TGTGCCATCGCTAGCGGGGGGCGAGATACGCAGTATTTT
CAIASGGRDTQYF
>NA|few|TRBV25-1|TRBJ1-1
TGTGCCAGCAGTGGAGACCTGGGGGACACTGAAGCTTTCTTT
CASSGDLGDTEAFF